A single sample is the source of the 2 T cell receptor beta chains below, sequenced in a study of neurological immune-mediated disorders (dated by TCRdb to between 2018 and 2021). Library preparation was by 5' RACE. Sequencing used an Illumina HiSeq 2500. The raw public reads went through TCRdb reprocessing: fastp at Q25, MiXCR clone calling, in-frame beta chains kept. Duplicate CDR3 protein sequences are folded into a single record with the most common DNA and genes. A total of under 85,000 distinct CDR3 sequences appear in this sample, around an eighth of them only once. Approximately 6.8% of the sample is held by the ten biggest clonotypes. Material: PBMCs. The receptors were sampled from a woman in her 50s in good health.

This clonotype was detected many times. This chain connects TRBV7-9 to TRBJ1-1; tentative D call: TRBD1 (5 bases). Germline V gene sequence: CDR1 SEHNR, CDR2 FQNEAQ (reference sequence). V lost 6 bases, J lost 8 bases, and 22 bases lay in between. This CDR3 region has 15 residues. CDR3 protein: CASSPRGGTPTEAFF. The CDR3 DNA sequence: TGTGCCAGCAGTCCCCGGGGGGGAACTCCCACGGAAGCTTTCTTT.

This clonotype was detected many times. The V and J genes are TRBV11-2 and TRBJ2-7; D ambiguous. V was shortened by 3 bases and J by 3 bases, with 6 bases between the two germline ends. CDR1 and CDR2 (germline): SGHAT, FQNNGV. This CDR3 contains 12 residues. DNA of the CDR3: TGTGCCAGCAGCTTTCCCCTCTACGAGCAGTACTTC. This sequence encodes CASSFPLYEQYF.